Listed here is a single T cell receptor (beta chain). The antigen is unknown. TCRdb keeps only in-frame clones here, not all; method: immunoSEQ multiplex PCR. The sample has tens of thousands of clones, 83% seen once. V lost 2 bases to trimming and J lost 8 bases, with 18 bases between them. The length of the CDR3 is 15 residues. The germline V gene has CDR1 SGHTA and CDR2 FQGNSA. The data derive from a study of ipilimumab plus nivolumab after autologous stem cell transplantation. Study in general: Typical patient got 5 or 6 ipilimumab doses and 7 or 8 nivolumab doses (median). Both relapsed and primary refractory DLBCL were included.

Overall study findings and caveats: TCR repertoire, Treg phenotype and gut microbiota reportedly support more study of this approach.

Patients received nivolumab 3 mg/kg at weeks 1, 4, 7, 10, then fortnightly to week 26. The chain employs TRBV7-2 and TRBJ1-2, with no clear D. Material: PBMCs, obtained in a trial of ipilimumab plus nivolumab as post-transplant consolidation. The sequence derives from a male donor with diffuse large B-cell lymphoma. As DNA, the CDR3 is TGTGCCAGCAGCTTAATCTTAAGGACTACTTACGGCTACACCTTC. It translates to CASSLILRTTYGYTF.